The 3 T cell receptor beta chains reported below all come from one sample, sequenced in a study of cytomegalovirus exposure and HLA in healthy donors. Both 60 Vbeta primers and 13 Jbeta primers went into the PCR. Sequencing used immunoSEQ multiplex PCR; TCRdb keeps in-frame clones, though not all of them. The sample data list 60,000 to 70,000 clones. The sequenced material came from PBMCs. All receptors come from a boy aged 5 to 17 in good health and CMV-seronegative.

The genes are TRBV27 and TRBJ2-7; a weak D match, TRBD2 (7 bases). Germline CDR1 MNHEY, CDR2 SMNVEV (reference sequence). The CDR3 covers 14 residues. V was clipped by 10 bases and J by 3 bases, with 19 bases between them. Here the CDR3 reads CATSRRGGDYEQYF. The CDR3 DNA reads TGTGCCACTTCCAGGAGGGGGGGGGACTACGAGCAGTACTTC.

V is TRBV5-6 and J is TRBJ1-1, with D possibly being TRBD1 (6 bases). This CDR3 is built from 15 residues. From germline, CDR1 is SGHDT and CDR2 YYEEEE. Between the trimmed V and J ends, which lost 0 bases and 4 bases, there was a span of 13 bases. CDR3 residues: CASSLDGGPGTEAFF. The CDR3 bases are TGTGCCAGCAGCTTGGACGGGGGGCCCGGCACTGAAGCTTTCTTT.

The chain is built from TRBV7-9 and TRBJ1-1, with a possible D match to TRBD1 (5 bases). Trimming stripped 1 base from V and 10 bases from J, with 13 bases between. The CDR3 spans 13 residues. Germline-derived CDR1 and CDR2 are SEHNR and FQNEAQ (reference sequence). CDR3 amino acids: CASSLGSGRVAFF. Here the CDR3 DNA reads TGTGCCAGCAGCTTAGGAAGTGGCAGGGTAGCTTTCTTT.